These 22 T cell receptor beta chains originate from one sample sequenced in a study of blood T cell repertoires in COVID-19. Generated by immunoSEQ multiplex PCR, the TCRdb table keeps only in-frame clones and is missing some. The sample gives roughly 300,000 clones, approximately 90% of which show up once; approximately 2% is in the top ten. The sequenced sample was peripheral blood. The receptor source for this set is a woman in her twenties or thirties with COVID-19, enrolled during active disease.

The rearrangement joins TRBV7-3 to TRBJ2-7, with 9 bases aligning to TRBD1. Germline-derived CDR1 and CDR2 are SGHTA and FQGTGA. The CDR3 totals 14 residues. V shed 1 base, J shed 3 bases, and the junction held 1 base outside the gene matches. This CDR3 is CASSLKGQGYEQYF. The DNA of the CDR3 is TGTGCCAGCAGCTTAAAGGGACAGGGCTACGAGCAGTACTTC.

In DNA form, the CDR3 reads TGTGCCCCCGACGTGAGGGGACGCCGGGGGATCTATCAGCCCCAGCATTTT. Protein sequence: CAPDVRGRRGIYQPQHF. This chain links TRBV18 with TRBJ1-5, with D possibly being TRBD1 (5 bases). Germline V CDR1 and CDR2: KGHSH, LQKENI. The CDR3 totals 17 residues. Deletions cut 11 bases from V and 5 bases from J, with 28 bases between.

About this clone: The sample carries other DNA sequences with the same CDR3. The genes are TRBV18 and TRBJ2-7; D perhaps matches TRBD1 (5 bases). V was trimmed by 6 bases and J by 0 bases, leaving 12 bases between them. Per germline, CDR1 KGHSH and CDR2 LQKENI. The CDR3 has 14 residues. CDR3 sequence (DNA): TGTGCCAGCTCCCCTAGGGGCAACTCCTACGAGCAGTACTTC. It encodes CASSPRGNSYEQYF.

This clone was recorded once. The CDR3: CASSRTTNYGYTF. In DNA, the CDR3 is TGTGCCAGTAGTAGGACAACTAACTATGGCTACACCTTC. The chain combines TRBV19 with TRBJ1-2, with a possible D match to TRBD1 (5 bases). This CDR3 is built from 13 residues. The germline V gene has CDR1 LNHDA and CDR2 SQIVND (reference sequence). V shed 4 bases and J shed 0 bases, with 6 bases lying between them.

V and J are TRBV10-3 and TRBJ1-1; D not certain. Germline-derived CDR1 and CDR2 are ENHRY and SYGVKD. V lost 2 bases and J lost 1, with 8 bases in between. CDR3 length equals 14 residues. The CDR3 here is CAISEGRGNTEAFF. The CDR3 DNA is TGTGCCATCAGTGAGGGAAGAGGGAACACTGAAGCTTTCTTT.

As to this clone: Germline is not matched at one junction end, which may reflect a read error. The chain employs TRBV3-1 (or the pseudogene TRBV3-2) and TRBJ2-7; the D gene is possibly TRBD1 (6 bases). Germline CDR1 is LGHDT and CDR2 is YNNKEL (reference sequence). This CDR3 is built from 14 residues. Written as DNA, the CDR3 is TGTGCCAGCAGCCAAGATTCCTTAGGGGGAAGACCGAGTTTC. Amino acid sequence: CASSQDSLGGRPSF.

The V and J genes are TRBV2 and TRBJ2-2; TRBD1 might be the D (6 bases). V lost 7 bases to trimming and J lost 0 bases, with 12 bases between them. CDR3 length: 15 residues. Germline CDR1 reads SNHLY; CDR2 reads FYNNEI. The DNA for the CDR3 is TGTGCCAGCAAACGGACAGTGGCGAACACCGGGGAGCTGTTTTTT. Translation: CASKRTVANTGELFF.

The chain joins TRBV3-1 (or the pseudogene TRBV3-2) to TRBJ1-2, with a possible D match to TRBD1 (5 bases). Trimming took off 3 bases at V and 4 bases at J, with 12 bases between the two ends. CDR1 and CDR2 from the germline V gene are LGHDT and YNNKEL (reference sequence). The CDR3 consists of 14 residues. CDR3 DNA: TGTGCCAGCAGCCACCAGGGTTGGGGCTATGGCTACACCTTC. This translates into CASSHQGWGYGYTF.

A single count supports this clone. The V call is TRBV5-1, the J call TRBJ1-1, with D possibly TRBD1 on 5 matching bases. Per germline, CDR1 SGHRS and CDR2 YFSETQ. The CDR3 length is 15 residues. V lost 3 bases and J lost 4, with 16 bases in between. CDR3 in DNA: TGCGCCAGCAGCTGGGCCGGGACGGAGGGCACTGAAGCTTTCTTT. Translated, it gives CASSWAGTEGTEAFF.

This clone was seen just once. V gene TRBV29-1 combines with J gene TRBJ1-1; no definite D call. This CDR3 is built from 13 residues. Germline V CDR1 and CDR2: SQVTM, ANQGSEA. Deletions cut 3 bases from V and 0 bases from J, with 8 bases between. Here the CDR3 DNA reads TGCAGCGTTGATAACAACATGAACACTGAAGCTTTCTTT. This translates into CSVDNNMNTEAFF.

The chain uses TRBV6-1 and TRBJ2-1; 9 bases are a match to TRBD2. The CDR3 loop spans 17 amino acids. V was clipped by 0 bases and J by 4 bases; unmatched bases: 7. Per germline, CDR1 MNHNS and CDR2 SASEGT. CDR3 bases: TGTGCCAGCAGTGAAGCACGATCTAGCGGGATGTACAATGAGCAGTTCTTC. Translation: CASSEARSSGMYNEQFF.

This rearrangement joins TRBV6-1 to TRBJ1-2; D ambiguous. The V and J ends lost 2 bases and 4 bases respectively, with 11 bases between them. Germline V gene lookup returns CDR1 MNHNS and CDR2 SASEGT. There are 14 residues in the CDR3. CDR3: CASSEFSPSYGYTF. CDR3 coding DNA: TGTGCCAGCAGTGAATTCAGTCCTAGCTATGGCTACACCTTC.

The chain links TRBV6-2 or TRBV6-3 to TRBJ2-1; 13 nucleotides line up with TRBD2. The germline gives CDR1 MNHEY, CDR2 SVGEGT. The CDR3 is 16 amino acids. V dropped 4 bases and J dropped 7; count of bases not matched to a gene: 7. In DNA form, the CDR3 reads TGTGCCAGCAGTTGGACTAGCGGGAGACCCAGGAATGAGCAGTTCTTC. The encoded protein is CASSWTSGRPRNEQFF.

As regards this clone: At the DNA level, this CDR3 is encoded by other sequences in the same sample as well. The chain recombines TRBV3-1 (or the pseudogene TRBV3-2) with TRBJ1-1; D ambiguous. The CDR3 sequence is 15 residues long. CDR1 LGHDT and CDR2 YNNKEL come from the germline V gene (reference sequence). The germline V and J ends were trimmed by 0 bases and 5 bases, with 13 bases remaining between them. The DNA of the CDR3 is TGTGCCAGCAGCCAAGATTTAGGAGGGAATACTGAAGCTTTCTTT. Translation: CASSQDLGGNTEAFF.

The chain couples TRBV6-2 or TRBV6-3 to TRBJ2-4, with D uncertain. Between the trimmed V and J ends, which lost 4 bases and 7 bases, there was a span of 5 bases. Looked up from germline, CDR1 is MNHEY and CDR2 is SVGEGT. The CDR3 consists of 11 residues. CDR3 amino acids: CASSFMNIQYF. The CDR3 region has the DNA TGTGCCAGCAGTTTCATGAACATTCAGTACTTC.

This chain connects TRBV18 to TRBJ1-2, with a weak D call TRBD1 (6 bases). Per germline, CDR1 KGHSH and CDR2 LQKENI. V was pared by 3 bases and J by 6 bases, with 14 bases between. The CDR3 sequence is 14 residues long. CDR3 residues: CASSPDSLENGYTF. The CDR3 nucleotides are TGTGCCAGCTCACCGGACAGTTTGGAGAATGGCTACACCTTC.

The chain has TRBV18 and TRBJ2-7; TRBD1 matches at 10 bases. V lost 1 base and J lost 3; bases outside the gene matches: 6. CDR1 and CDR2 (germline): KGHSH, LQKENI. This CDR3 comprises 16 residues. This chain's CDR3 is CASSPLLRDRGYEQYF. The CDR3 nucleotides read TGTGCCAGCTCACCACTCCTCCGGGACAGGGGCTACGAGCAGTACTTC.

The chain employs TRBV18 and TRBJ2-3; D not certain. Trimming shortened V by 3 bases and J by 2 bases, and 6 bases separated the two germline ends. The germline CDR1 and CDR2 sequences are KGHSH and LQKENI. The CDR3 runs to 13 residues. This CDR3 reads CASSPPVTDTQYF. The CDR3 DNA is TGTGCCAGCTCACCTCCTGTCACAGATACGCAGTATTTT.

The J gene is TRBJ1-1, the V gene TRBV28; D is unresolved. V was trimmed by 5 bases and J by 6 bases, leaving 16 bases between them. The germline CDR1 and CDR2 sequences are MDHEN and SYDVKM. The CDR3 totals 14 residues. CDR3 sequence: CASSKPIGSPEAFF. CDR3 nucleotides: TGTGCCAGCAGTAAGCCAATCGGGAGCCCTGAAGCTTTCTTT.

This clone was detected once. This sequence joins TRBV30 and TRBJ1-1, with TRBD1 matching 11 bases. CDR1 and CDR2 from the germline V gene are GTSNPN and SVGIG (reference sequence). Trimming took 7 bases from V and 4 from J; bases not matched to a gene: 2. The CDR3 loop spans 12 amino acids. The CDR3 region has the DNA TGTGCCTACGGGACAGGGGGCACTGAAGCTTTCTTT. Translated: CAYGTGGTEAFF. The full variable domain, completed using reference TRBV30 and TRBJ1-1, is SQTIHQWPATLVQPVGSPLSLECTVEGTSNPNLYWYRQAAGRGLQLLFYSVGIGQISSEVPQNLSASRPQDRQFILSSKKLLLSDSGFYLCAYGTGGTEAFFGQGTRLTVV.

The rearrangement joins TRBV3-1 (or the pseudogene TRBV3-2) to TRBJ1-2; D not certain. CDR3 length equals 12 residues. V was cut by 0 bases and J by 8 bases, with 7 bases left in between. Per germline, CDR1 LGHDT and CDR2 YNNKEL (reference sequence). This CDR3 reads CASSQERVGYTF. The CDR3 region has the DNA TGTGCCAGCAGCCAAGAGCGGGTGGGCTACACCTTC.

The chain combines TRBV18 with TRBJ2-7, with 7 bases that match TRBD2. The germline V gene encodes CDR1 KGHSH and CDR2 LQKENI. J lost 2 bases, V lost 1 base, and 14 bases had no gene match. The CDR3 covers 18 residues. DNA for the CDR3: TGTGCCAGCTCACCACTCGGTGAATCTAAGGCGGGAGCCTACGAGCAGTACTTC. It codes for CASSPLGESKAGAYEQYF.